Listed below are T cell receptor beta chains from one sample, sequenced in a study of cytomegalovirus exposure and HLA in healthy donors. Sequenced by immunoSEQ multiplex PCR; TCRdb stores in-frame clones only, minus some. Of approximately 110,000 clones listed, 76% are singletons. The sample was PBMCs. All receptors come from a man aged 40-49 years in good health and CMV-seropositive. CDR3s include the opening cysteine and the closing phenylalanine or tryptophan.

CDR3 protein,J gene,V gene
CASSPGDSYTGELFF,TRBJ2-2,TRBV5-4
CASSVPGNEQYF,TRBJ2-7,TRBV6-6
CASSWDWANEQYF,NA,TRBV6-1
CASSPNLNTEAFF,TRBJ1-1,TRBV18
CSVVVLASGRENEQFF,TRBJ2-1,TRBV29-1
CATIGTSGSDTQYF,TRBJ2-3,TRBV19
CAWSGGGTGELFF,TRBJ2-2,TRBV30
CASSPRGGQNTGELFF,TRBJ2-2,TRBV7-6
CASSSRQGDRTNYEQYF,TRBJ2-7,TRBV7-9
CASSLARSGRAREQYF,TRBJ2-7,TRBV5-4
CASSLEPSYNEQFF,TRBJ2-1,TRBV5-4
CASSYSFGGSSYEQYF,TRBJ2-7,TRBV6-5
CASSPTGTGANEQYF,TRBJ2-7,TRBV4-2
CASSPRASGANEQFF,TRBJ2-1,TRBV7-3
CASSLVVAGGADTQYF,TRBJ2-3,TRBV5-1
CASSNPLDGDEKLFF,TRBJ1-4,TRBV6-6
CATTPEISSYEQYF,TRBJ2-7,TRBV15
CANRDREYNEQFF,TRBJ2-1,TRBV10-3
CASTWTGDNQPQHF,TRBJ1-5,TRBV19
CASSYELAGYNEQFF,TRBJ2-1,TRBV6-5
CASSPSRDMNTEAFF,TRBJ1-1,TRBV18
CASTGGGLQETQYF,TRBJ2-5,TRBV2
CASSPRQEINYGYTF,TRBJ1-2,TRBV18
CASSVAPRLGAHQETQYF,TRBJ2-5,TRBV9
CASSPDRAGGYGYTF,TRBJ1-2,TRBV6-5
CASSVTGLQETQYF,TRBJ2-5,TRBV28
CASSPGSNQPQHF,TRBJ1-5,TRBV5-1
CASSPSGRGSPIYGYTF,TRBJ1-2,TRBV5-4
CASSLAGVTRMHNEQFF,TRBJ2-1,TRBV5-1
CASLQGGQAFF,TRBJ1-1,TRBV19
CASSFEQGTQYF,TRBJ2-5,TRBV7-3
CATSRDPRGKETQYF,TRBJ2-5,TRBV15
CASSPQGLASLGEQYF,TRBJ2-7,TRBV18
CAYRDRNTGELFF,TRBJ2-2,TRBV30
CASSLDISYEQYF,TRBJ2-7,TRBV5-4
CASSRGQAGADTEAFF,TRBJ1-1,TRBV10-2
CASSPASDRNYGYTF,TRBJ1-2,TRBV18
CASRPGGLYEQYF,TRBJ2-7,TRBV28